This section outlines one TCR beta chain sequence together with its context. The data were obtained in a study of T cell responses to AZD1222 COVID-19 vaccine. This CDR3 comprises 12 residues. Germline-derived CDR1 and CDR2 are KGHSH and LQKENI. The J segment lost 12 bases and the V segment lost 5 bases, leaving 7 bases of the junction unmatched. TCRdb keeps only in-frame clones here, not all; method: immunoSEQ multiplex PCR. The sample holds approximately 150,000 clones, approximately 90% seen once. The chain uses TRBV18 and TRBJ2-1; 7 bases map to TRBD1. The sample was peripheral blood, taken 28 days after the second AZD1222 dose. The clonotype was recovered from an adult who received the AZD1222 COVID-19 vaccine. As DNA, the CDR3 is TGTGCCAGCTCATCAACAGGGGCCGGGCAGTTCTTC. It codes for CASSSTGAGQFF.